Included here is one T cell receptor (beta chain) sequence, with context. Trimming cost V 1 base and J 10 bases, with 20 bases left between them. CDR1 and CDR2 (germline): MGHRA, YSYEKL. The CDR3 has 16 amino acids. Assay used: immunoSEQ multiplex PCR; TCRdb lists only in-frame clones, some missing. The sample has roughly 450,000 clones, 79% seen once. This entry belongs to a study of shared clonotypes between healthy human individuals. The V call is TRBV4-1, the J call TRBJ2-1, with D tentatively TRBD2 (6 bases). The receptor was isolated from a woman in her forties in good health. Some clones in this sample may be carry-over from other donors' samples. Sequenced: PBMCs. The CDR3 reads CASSQGGGTRRGEQFF. The CDR3 DNA follows: TGCGCCAGCAGCCAAGGGGGCGGGACCCGCCGAGGCGAGCAGTTCTTC.